The rows below give T cell receptor beta chains drawn from one sample of a study of STAT3 mutations in large granular lymphocyte leukemia. Some clones are missing from TCRdb's copy, which holds only in-frame ones; the method was immunoSEQ multiplex PCR. This table holds around 9,000 clones, around 90% found once. The sequencing input was peripheral blood mononuclear cells. All receptors derive from an elderly man with T-cell large granular lymphocyte leukemia. Some clones in this sample may be carry-over from other donors' samples. Both conserved end residues are part of each CDR3. Each record gives: J gene, D gene, V gene, clone size, CDR3 protein, CDR3 DNA. D genes are given only for firm matches. Part of the rows lack a size; the others show once, few, many or a class for expanded clones.

j_call: TRBJ2-5
d_call: TRBD2
v_call: TRBV29-1
clone_size: -
cdr3_aa: CSVEGGGETQYF
cdr3_nt: TGCAGCGTTGAGGGGGGAGGGGAGACCCAGTACTTC

j_call: TRBJ1-2
d_call: TRBD1
v_call: TRBV9
clone_size: -
cdr3_aa: CASSVGAGQGNYGYTF
cdr3_nt: TGTGCCAGCAGCGTAGGAGCGGGACAGGGGAATTATGGCTACACCTTC

j_call: TRBJ1-1
d_call: TRBD1
v_call: TRBV27
clone_size: -
cdr3_aa: CASSRTGWGNTEAFF
cdr3_nt: TGTGCCAGCAGTAGGACAGGTTGGGGTAACACTGAAGCTTTCTTT

j_call: TRBJ2-5
d_call: TRBD1
v_call: TRBV9
clone_size: -
cdr3_aa: CASSVVGQGQETQYF
cdr3_nt: TGTGCCAGCAGCGTAGTTGGACAGGGTCAAGAGACCCAGTACTTC

j_call: TRBJ1-6
d_call: -
v_call: TRBV18
clone_size: -
cdr3_aa: CASSPHRGGPYNSPLHF
cdr3_nt: TGTGCCAGCTCACCCCATCGGGGGGGGCCCTATAATTCACCCCTCCACTTT

j_call: TRBJ1-5
d_call: -
v_call: TRBV10-3
clone_size: -
cdr3_aa: CAISPTLGGVSQPQHF
cdr3_nt: TGTGCCATCAGCCCAACCCTGGGGGGCGTAAGTCAGCCCCAGCATTTT

j_call: TRBJ2-7
d_call: -
v_call: TRBV25-1
clone_size: few
cdr3_aa: CASGETGPSEQYF
cdr3_nt: TGTGCCAGCGGGGAGACGGGTCCCTCCGAGCAGTACTTC

j_call: TRBJ2-7
d_call: TRBD1
v_call: TRBV4-3
clone_size: -
cdr3_aa: CASSQDWGQGYEQYF
cdr3_nt: TGCGCCAGCAGCCAAGATTGGGGACAGGGTTACGAGCAGTACTTC

j_call: TRBJ1-4
d_call: TRBD1
v_call: TRBV11-2
clone_size: few
cdr3_aa: CASSPPDRAEKLFF
cdr3_nt: TGTGCCAGCAGCCCCCCCGACAGGGCTGAAAAACTGTTTTTT

j_call: TRBJ1-2
d_call: TRBD1
v_call: TRBV5-6
clone_size: -
cdr3_aa: CASSLAGTDGYTF
cdr3_nt: TGTGCCAGCAGCTTGGCCGGGACAGATGGCTACACCTTC

j_call: TRBJ2-7
d_call: TRBD1
v_call: TRBV7-9
clone_size: -
cdr3_aa: CASSLVSGTGVYEQYF
cdr3_nt: TGTGCCAGCAGCTTAGTAAGTGGGACAGGGGTCTACGAGCAGTACTTC

j_call: TRBJ2-3
d_call: -
v_call: TRBV10-3
clone_size: -
cdr3_aa: CAISESKVGWADTQYF
cdr3_nt: TGTGCCATCAGTGAGTCGAAAGTAGGTTGGGCAGATACGCAGTATTTT

j_call: TRBJ2-7
d_call: -
v_call: TRBV18
clone_size: -
cdr3_aa: CASSPRDSLAGTYEQYF
cdr3_nt: TGTGCCAGCTCACCACGGGACTCTCTTGCAGGGACTTACGAGCAGTACTTC

j_call: TRBJ2-2
d_call: TRBD2
v_call: TRBV7-3
clone_size: few
cdr3_aa: CASSFGASGGGGTGELFF
cdr3_nt: TGTGCCAGCAGCTTTGGAGCTAGCGGGGGAGGTGGCACCGGGGAGCTGTTTTTT

j_call: TRBJ2-1
d_call: -
v_call: TRBV14
clone_size: -
cdr3_aa: CASSQVGGGAYNEQFF
cdr3_nt: TGTGCCAGCAGCCAAGTGGGCGGGGGCGCCTACAATGAGCAGTTCTTC

j_call: TRBJ2-5
d_call: -
v_call: TRBV29-1
clone_size: -
cdr3_aa: CSVTFEGRGGQYF
cdr3_nt: TGCAGCGTCACCTTCGAAGGCCGAGGGGGCCAGTACTTC

j_call: TRBJ1-2
d_call: TRBD1
v_call: TRBV28
clone_size: -
cdr3_aa: CASSFGRTGPRYGYTF
cdr3_nt: TGTGCCAGCAGTTTTGGCCGGACAGGGCCACGGTATGGCTACACCTTC

j_call: TRBJ2-3
d_call: -
v_call: TRBV13
clone_size: -
cdr3_aa: CASSPRAGWDTQYF
cdr3_nt: TGTGCCAGCAGCCCTAGGGCCGGATGGGATACGCAGTATTTT

j_call: TRBJ2-1
d_call: -
v_call: TRBV6-5
clone_size: -
cdr3_aa: CATGRALNEQFF
cdr3_nt: TGTGCCACCGGTCGGGCCCTCAATGAGCAGTTCTTC

j_call: TRBJ2-3
d_call: TRBD1
v_call: TRBV18
clone_size: -
cdr3_aa: CASSRGTGGTDTQYF
cdr3_nt: TGTGCCAGCTCACGCGGGACAGGGGGCACAGATACGCAGTATTTT

j_call: TRBJ2-1
d_call: -
v_call: TRBV4-1
clone_size: -
cdr3_aa: CASSQALRTASHPDEQFF
cdr3_nt: TGCGCCAGCAGCCAAGCGCTTAGGACGGCGTCCCATCCTGATGAGCAGTTCTTC

j_call: TRBJ2-5
d_call: TRBD2
v_call: TRBV7-9
clone_size: few
cdr3_aa: CASSPQTSGASYQETQYF
cdr3_nt: TGTGCCAGCAGCCCACAAACTAGCGGGGCCTCGTACCAAGAGACCCAGTACTTC

j_call: TRBJ2-1
d_call: TRBD2
v_call: TRBV9
clone_size: -
cdr3_aa: CASSGGLGYNEQFF
cdr3_nt: TGTGCCAGCAGCGGGGGACTAGGATACAATGAGCAGTTCTTC

j_call: TRBJ1-2
d_call: -
v_call: TRBV4-2
clone_size: -
cdr3_aa: CASSDGFYGYTF
cdr3_nt: TGTGCCAGCAGCGACGGCTTCTATGGCTACACCTTC

j_call: TRBJ1-6
d_call: -
v_call: TRBV7-9
clone_size: -
cdr3_aa: CASSLVQGWSPLHF
cdr3_nt: TGTGCCAGCAGCTTAGTTCAGGGTTGGTCACCCCTCCACTTT

j_call: TRBJ2-5
d_call: -
v_call: TRBV4-2
clone_size: -
cdr3_aa: CASSQDWASGKQETQYF
cdr3_nt: TGTGCCAGCAGCCAAGATTGGGCCAGCGGAAAACAAGAGACCCAGTACTTC

j_call: TRBJ2-7
d_call: -
v_call: TRBV7-2
clone_size: few
cdr3_aa: CASSLLRGPLGEQYF
cdr3_nt: TGTGCCAGCAGCTTGCTACGGGGCCCCCTGGGGGAGCAGTACTTC

j_call: TRBJ1-6
d_call: TRBD1
v_call: TRBV4-1
clone_size: medium-sized
cdr3_aa: CASSQTTGGLSALHF
cdr3_nt: TGCGCCAGCAGCCAGACTACAGGGGGCCTCTCGGCCCTCCACTTT

j_call: TRBJ1-3
d_call: -
v_call: TRBV7-9
clone_size: -
cdr3_aa: CASSPSPGNTIYF
cdr3_nt: TGTGCCAGCAGCCCTAGTCCTGGAAACACCATATATTTT

j_call: TRBJ2-5
d_call: TRBD2
v_call: TRBV13
clone_size: once
cdr3_aa: CASRPRLAGTLDGETQYF
cdr3_nt: TGTGCCAGCAGACCTCGACTAGCGGGGACGCTTGACGGAGAGACCCAGTACTTC

j_call: TRBJ2-2
d_call: -
v_call: TRBV10-3
clone_size: -
cdr3_aa: CASSYRGPNTGELFF
cdr3_nt: TGTGCCAGCAGTTACCGGGGTCCGAACACCGGGGAGCTGTTTTTT

j_call: TRBJ2-6
d_call: TRBD1
v_call: TRBV18
clone_size: once
cdr3_aa: CASSLDRGRAGANVLTF
cdr3_nt: TGTGCCAGCTCATTGGACAGGGGGCGGGCTGGGGCCAACGTCCTGACTTTC

j_call: TRBJ1-1
d_call: TRBD1
v_call: TRBV18
clone_size: -
cdr3_aa: CASSAPDRANTEAFF
cdr3_nt: TGTGCCAGCTCAGCGCCGGACAGGGCGAACACTGAAGCTTTCTTT

j_call: TRBJ1-5
d_call: TRBD1
v_call: TRBV6-6
clone_size: once
cdr3_aa: CASSQRTGGNQPQHF
cdr3_nt: TGTGCCAGCAGTCAAAGGACAGGGGGGAATCAGCCCCAGCATTTT

j_call: TRBJ2-5
d_call: TRBD1
v_call: TRBV7-2
clone_size: -
cdr3_aa: CASSKGTGGVQTQYF
cdr3_nt: TGTGCCAGCAGCAAAGGGACAGGGGGCGTGCAGACCCAGTACTTC

j_call: TRBJ1-4
d_call: -
v_call: TRBV4-3
clone_size: once
cdr3_aa: CASSQVGQPTNEKLFF
cdr3_nt: TGCGCCAGCAGCCAAGTCGGCCAGCCAACTAATGAAAAACTGTTTTTT

j_call: TRBJ2-7
d_call: -
v_call: TRBV6-5
clone_size: -
cdr3_aa: CASSYREGNEQYF
cdr3_nt: TGTGCCAGCAGTTACAGGGAAGGGAACGAGCAGTACTTC

j_call: TRBJ2-3
d_call: -
v_call: TRBV4-1
clone_size: -
cdr3_aa: CASSQEPSADTQYF
cdr3_nt: TGCGCCAGCAGCCAAGAGCCTAGCGCAGATACGCAGTATTTT

j_call: TRBJ2-7
d_call: -
v_call: TRBV7-9
clone_size: -
cdr3_aa: CASSLSDPYEQYF
cdr3_nt: TGTGCCAGCAGCTTATCAGATCCCTACGAGCAGTACTTC

j_call: TRBJ1-3
d_call: -
v_call: TRBV6-1
clone_size: -
cdr3_aa: CASRTRRSGNTIYF
cdr3_nt: TGTGCCAGCAGGACGAGGCGGAGTGGAAACACCATATATTTT

j_call: TRBJ2-7
d_call: TRBD1
v_call: TRBV18
clone_size: -
cdr3_aa: CASSPKEQGAWYF
cdr3_nt: TGTGCCAGCTCACCCAAAGAACAGGGGGCTTGGTACTTC

j_call: TRBJ2-3
d_call: -
v_call: TRBV13
clone_size: -
cdr3_aa: CASSLSTTDTQYF
cdr3_nt: TGTGCCAGCAGCTTAAGTACCACAGATACGCAGTATTTT

j_call: TRBJ2-7
d_call: TRBD1
v_call: TRBV7-8
clone_size: few
cdr3_aa: CASSLARGGQGVHEQYF
cdr3_nt: TGTGCCAGCAGCTTAGCGCGGGGGGGACAGGGGGTCCACGAGCAGTACTTC

j_call: TRBJ2-5
d_call: TRBD2
v_call: TRBV4-2
clone_size: -
cdr3_aa: CASSQDAGLGGETQYF
cdr3_nt: TGTGCCAGCAGCCAAGATGCGGGACTAGGTGGAGAGACCCAGTACTTC

j_call: TRBJ1-1
d_call: -
v_call: TRBV7-2
clone_size: once
cdr3_aa: CASSTSGAGTEAFF
cdr3_nt: TGTGCCAGCAGCACAAGCGGCGCGGGAACTGAAGCTTTCTTT

j_call: TRBJ2-5
d_call: -
v_call: TRBV7-9
clone_size: -
cdr3_aa: CASSPSGGQETQYF
cdr3_nt: TGTGCCAGCAGCCCTTCTGGCGGCCAAGAGACCCAGTACTTC

j_call: TRBJ1-2
d_call: -
v_call: TRBV2
clone_size: -
cdr3_aa: CASTPRGILYGYTF
cdr3_nt: TGTGCCAGCACCCCAAGGGGGATCCTCTATGGCTACACCTTC

j_call: TRBJ1-5
d_call: TRBD1
v_call: TRBV6-1
clone_size: once
cdr3_aa: CASSRPGQTSQPQHF
cdr3_nt: TGTGCCAGCAGTCGCCCGGGACAGACGAGTCAGCCCCAGCATTTT

j_call: TRBJ2-7
d_call: -
v_call: TRBV29-1
clone_size: -
cdr3_aa: CSVAEAYEQYF
cdr3_nt: TGCAGCGTTGCAGAGGCCTACGAGCAGTACTTC

j_call: TRBJ2-1
d_call: -
v_call: TRBV27
clone_size: -
cdr3_aa: CASRIRGRLDNEQFF
cdr3_nt: TGTGCCAGCAGAATTAGGGGGAGGCTGGACAATGAGCAGTTCTTC